This T cell receptor (beta chain) was documented in a study of blood T cell repertoires in COVID-19. Study-level information: Researchers got acute and convalescent COVID-19 samples from the United States, Italy and Spain. Nucleic acid was either cDNA or gDNA, and it came from T cells, B-cell-depleted T cells, or PBMCs.

This clone showed up just once. Generated by immunoSEQ multiplex PCR, the TCRdb table keeps only in-frame clones and is missing some. The sample comprises more than 300,000 clones, roughly 83% of which are singletons, and about 1.6% rests with the top ten. V was clipped by 7 bases and J by 1 base, with 10 bases between them. The germline V gene encodes CDR1 LNHDA and CDR2 SQIVND (reference sequence). CDR3 size: 13 residues. The V gene is TRBV19, the J gene TRBJ2-5; D remains unclear. The specimen was peripheral blood. The clonotype comes from a woman between 45 and 65 years old with acute or convalescent COVID-19. The CDR3 nucleotides read TGTGCCAGTACCCAAGGCGGCCAAGAGACCCAGTACTTC. Its protein product is CASTQGGQETQYF.